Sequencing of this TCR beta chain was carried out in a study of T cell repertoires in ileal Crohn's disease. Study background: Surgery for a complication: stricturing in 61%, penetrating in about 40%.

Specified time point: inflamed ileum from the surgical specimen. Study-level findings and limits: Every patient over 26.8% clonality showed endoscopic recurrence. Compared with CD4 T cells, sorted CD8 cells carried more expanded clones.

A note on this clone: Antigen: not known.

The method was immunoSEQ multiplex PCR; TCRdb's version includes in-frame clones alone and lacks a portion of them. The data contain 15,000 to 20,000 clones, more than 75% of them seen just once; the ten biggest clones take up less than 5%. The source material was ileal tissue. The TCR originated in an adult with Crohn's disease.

The CDR3 reads CASSYRDSSPKRAQHF. The CDR3, as DNA: TGTGCCAGTTCCTACCGGGATAGCAGTCCGAAAAGGGCCCAGCATTTT. The chain uses TRBV19 and TRBJ1-5; D is ambiguous. The ends were cut back, 8 bases at V and 11 bases at J, with 28 bases in the middle. The germline V gene has CDR1 LNHDA and CDR2 SQIVND (reference sequence). The CDR3 has 16 amino acids.